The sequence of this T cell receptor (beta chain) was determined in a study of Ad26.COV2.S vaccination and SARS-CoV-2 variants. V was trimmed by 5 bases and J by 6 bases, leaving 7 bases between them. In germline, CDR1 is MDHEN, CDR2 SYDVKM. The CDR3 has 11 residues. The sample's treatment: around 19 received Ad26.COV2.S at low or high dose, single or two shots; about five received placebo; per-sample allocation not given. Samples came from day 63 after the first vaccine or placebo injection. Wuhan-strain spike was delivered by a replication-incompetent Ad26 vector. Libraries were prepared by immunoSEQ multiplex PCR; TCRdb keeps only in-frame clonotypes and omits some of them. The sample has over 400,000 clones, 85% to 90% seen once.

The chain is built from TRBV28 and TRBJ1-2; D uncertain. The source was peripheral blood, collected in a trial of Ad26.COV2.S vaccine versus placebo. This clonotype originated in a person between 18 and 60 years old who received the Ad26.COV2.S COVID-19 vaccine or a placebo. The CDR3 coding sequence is TGTGCCAGCAGTACCCATGATGGCTACACCTTC. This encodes CASSTHDGYTF.